The rows below give T cell receptor beta chains drawn from one sample of a study of beta chain features in type 1 diabetes. TCRdb's table, derived via immunoSEQ multiplex PCR, lists solely in-frame clones and lacks some. The repertoire holds 250,000 to 300,000 clones, with around 15% as singletons. The sequenced sample was naive CD4+ T cells from blood. All receptors come from a man aged 25 to 45 with type 1 diabetes. Both conserved end residues are part of each CDR3. A D gene is named only where the DNA matches it firmly. Clone size is shown for a subset of rows, as once, few, many or a class of expanded clone.

abundance	v_gene	d_gene	j_gene	CDR3aa	CDR3nt
few	TRBV5-6	TRBD1	TRBJ1-1	CASTTPGQGYTEAFF	TGTGCCAGCACCACTCCCGGACAGGGATATACTGAAGCTTTCTTT
.	TRBV28	TRBD2	TRBJ2-5	CASSLRSLAGSPFQETQYF	TGTGCCAGCAGTTTAAGGTCACTAGCGGGAAGCCCCTTCCAAGAGACCCAGTACTTC
.	TRBV19	.	TRBJ1-5	CASSPVEGPQHF	TGTGCCAGTAGCCCCGTTGAGGGGCCCCAGCATTTT
.	TRBV28	TRBD2	TRBJ2-3	CASSSTSGRVDTQYF	TGTGCCAGCAGTTCGACTAGCGGGAGGGTAGATACGCAGTATTTT
few	TRBV7-2	TRBD1	TRBJ1-2	CASSLGDRGYGYTF	TGTGCCAGCAGCTTAGGGGACAGGGGCTATGGCTACACCTTC
few	TRBV7-2	TRBD2	TRBJ2-7	CASSLRSTSGRAEQYF	TGTGCCAGCAGCTTAAGGTCAACTAGCGGGAGGGCCGAGCAGTACTTC
few	TRBV7-9	.	TRBJ1-4	CASSPRAWGETEKLFF	TGTGCCAGCAGCCCCAGGGCCTGGGGGGAGACTGAAAAACTGTTTTTT
.	TRBV19	TRBD1	TRBJ2-5	CASSIPTGGRETQYF	TGTGCCAGTAGTATCCCGACAGGGGGCCGTGAGACCCAGTACTTC
few	TRBV7-8	.	TRBJ2-3	CASSAYTDTQYF	TGTGCCAGCAGCGCCTACACAGATACGCAGTATTTT
few	TRBV18	.	TRBJ1-1	CASSPRDSLNTEAFF	TGTGCCAGCTCACCAAGAGACAGCCTGAACACTGAAGCTTTCTTT
few	TRBV5-1	.	TRBJ1-5	CASSYDGDNQPQHF	TGCGCCAGCAGCTATGACGGGGATAATCAGCCCCAGCATTTT
few	TRBV10-3	.	TRBJ2-2	CAISEPGYTGELFF	TGTGCCATCAGTGAGCCAGGGTACACCGGGGAGCTGTTTTTT
few	TRBV5-1	TRBD2	TRBJ2-1	CASTSFGLAENNEQFF	TGCGCCAGCACCTCATTCGGACTAGCGGAGAACAATGAGCAGTTCTTC
few	TRBV29-1	TRBD1	TRBJ2-3	CSSLTGGAARDTQYF	TGCAGCTCTTTAACAGGGGGCGCGGCAAGAGATACGCAGTATTTT
.	TRBV4-2	.	TRBJ2-2	CASSLTGVDTGELFF	TGTGCCAGCAGCCTGACAGGAGTTGACACCGGGGAGCTGTTTTTT
few	TRBV5-1	TRBD2	TRBJ2-5	CASSFPKGSREGRSYHQETQYF	TGCGCCAGCAGCTTTCCGAAGGGTTCGAGGGAGGGACGATCTTATCACCAAGAGACCCAGTACTTC
few	TRBV27	TRBD1	TRBJ2-7	CASRATGRNEQYF	TGTGCCAGCAGGGCGACAGGGAGAAACGAGCAGTACTTC
.	TRBV9	TRBD1	TRBJ2-5	CASGRTGEGETQYF	TGTGCCAGCGGTAGGACAGGGGAAGGAGAGACCCAGTACTTC
many	TRBV29-1	.	TRBJ2-5	CSVVTLGKTQYF	TGCAGCGTTGTCACGCTCGGGAAGACCCAGTACTTC
few	TRBV6-5	TRBD1	TRBJ1-2	CASRLGQGSDYGYTF	TGTGCCAGCCGCCTTGGACAGGGTTCTGACTATGGCTACACCTTC
.	TRBV13	.	TRBJ1-2	CASSLGLTANYGYTF	TGTGCCAGCAGCTTAGGCCTGACAGCTAACTATGGCTACACCTTC
few	TRBV9	.	TRBJ2-1	CASSVFGGTYNEQFF	TGTGCCAGCAGCGTATTTGGAGGAACCTACAATGAGCAGTTCTTC
.	TRBV18	TRBD1	TRBJ2-3	CASSENRGRGTDTQYF	TGTGCCAGCTCAGAAAACAGGGGGCGCGGCACAGATACGCAGTATTTT
few	TRBV5-4	TRBD1	TRBJ2-2	CASSLTRGPSTGELFF	TGTGCCAGCAGCTTAACTAGGGGGCCGAGCACCGGGGAGCTGTTTTTT
few	TRBV5-1	.	TRBJ2-2	CASSLGGVTGELFF	TGCGCCAGCAGCTTGGGCGGGGTCACCGGGGAGCTGTTTTTT
few	TRBV9	TRBD1	TRBJ2-7	CASSVGGTGYEQYF	TGTGCCAGCAGCGTAGGCGGGACAGGTTACGAGCAGTACTTC
.	TRBV13	TRBD1	TRBJ1-2	CASSSGQRYGYTF	TGTGCCAGCAGCTCGGGACAGAGATATGGCTACACCTTC
.	TRBV19	TRBD1	TRBJ1-5	CASNRGSGNQPQHF	TGTGCCAGTAACAGGGGATCTGGCAATCAGCCCCAGCATTTT
.	TRBV5-1	TRBD1	TRBJ2-5	CASSPGQGRETQYF	TGCGCCAGCAGCCCGGGACAGGGAAGGGAGACCCAGTACTTC
.	TRBV18	.	TRBJ1-1	CASSPPADSLNTEAFF	TGTGCCAGCTCACCACCGGCAGATTCCTTGAACACTGAAGCTTTCTTT
few	TRBV7-9	.	TRBJ2-3	CASSSKARLEADTQYF	TGTGCCAGCAGCTCCAAAGCCCGGCTAGAAGCAGATACGCAGTATTTT
few	TRBV6-1	.	TRBJ1-5	CASSAIQDQPQHF	TGTGCCAGCAGTGCCATACAGGATCAGCCCCAGCATTTT
.	TRBV9	.	TRBJ1-3	CASSPPGGVTIYF	TGTGCCAGCAGCCCCCCGGGGGGGGTCACCATATATTTT
few	TRBV30	TRBD1	TRBJ2-5	CAWSKGAQETQYF	TGTGCCTGGAGTAAGGGGGCGCAAGAGACCCAGTACTTC
.	TRBV2	.	TRBJ2-7	CASSGGPYEQYF	TGTGCCAGCAGCGGAGGTCCCTACGAGCAGTACTTC
.	TRBV21-1	.	TRBJ1-5	CASSKGRRGGFKFSCNQPQHF	TGTGCCAGCAGCAAAGGCCGGCGAGGGGGCTTTAAGTTCTCTTGCAATCAGCCCCAGCATTTT
.	TRBV11-1	TRBD1	TRBJ2-7	CASTYRGPNEQYF	TGTGCCAGCACCTACAGGGGTCCCAACGAGCAGTACTTC
few	TRBV2	TRBD2	TRBJ2-7	CASSGGAGAYEQYF	TGTGCCAGCAGTGGAGGAGCGGGGGCCTACGAGCAGTACTTC
.	TRBV5-4	.	TRBJ2-7	CASSTRSGGEDEQYF	TGTGCCAGCAGCACTAGGTCCGGGGGTGAGGACGAGCAGTACTTC
.	TRBV18	.	TRBJ1-3	CASSPPGLAGNTIYF	TGTGCCAGCTCACCACCTGGCCTGGCTGGCAACACCATATATTTT
few	TRBV28	TRBD1	TRBJ1-2	CASSPGQGDGYTF	TGTGCCAGCAGTCCGGGACAGGGAGATGGCTACACCTTC
few	TRBV4-3	.	TRBJ1-4	CASSQGPLTGTNEKLFF	TGCGCCAGCAGCCAAGGGCCACTGACAGGAACTAATGAAAAACTGTTTTTT
.	TRBV9	TRBD2	TRBJ2-1	CASSVGLAGSSYNEQFF	TGTGCCAGCAGCGTAGGCCTAGCGGGAAGCTCCTACAATGAGCAGTTCTTC
few	TRBV2	.	TRBJ2-3	CASNQGGDTQYF	TGTGCCAGCAACCAGGGTGGGGATACGCAGTATTTT
.	TRBV5-4	TRBD1	TRBJ2-5	CASSFPAGGPETQYF	TGTGCCAGCAGCTTCCCGGCAGGGGGCCCAGAGACCCAGTACTTC
.	TRBV7-2	TRBD1	TRBJ2-3	CASSGQGADTQYF	TGTGCCAGCAGCGGACAGGGGGCGGATACGCAGTATTTT
few	TRBV29-1	.	TRBJ2-7	CSVEDRTSYEQYF	TGCAGCGTAGAGGACCGGACTTCCTACGAGCAGTACTTC
.	TRBV10-3	.	TRBJ1-3	CAISESIQVANTIYF	TGTGCCATCAGTGAGTCGATTCAGGTCGCGAACACCATATATTTT
few	TRBV10-3	.	TRBJ2-7	CAISENTQYEQYF	TGTGCCATCAGTGAGAATACACAATACGAGCAGTACTTC
.	TRBV25-1	TRBD2	TRBJ2-2	CASSRGGSAGELFF	TGTGCCAGCAGCCGGGGCGGGAGCGCCGGGGAGCTGTTTTTT
.	TRBV5-6	TRBD2	TRBJ2-7	CASSRGLAHEQYF	TGTGCCAGCAGCCGCGGACTAGCCCACGAGCAGTACTTC
.	TRBV11-2	.	TRBJ2-3	CASTSSGVSTDTQYF	TGTGCCAGCACCTCCTCGGGGGTAAGCACAGATACGCAGTATTTT
few	TRBV28	.	TRBJ2-7	CASSLSTYEQYF	TGTGCCAGCAGTTTGTCAACTTACGAGCAGTACTTC
few	TRBV7-3	.	TRBJ2-7	CASSPSRRDEQYF	TGTGCCAGCAGTCCGTCCAGACGGGACGAGCAGTACTTC
few	TRBV29-1	.	TRBJ2-1	CSVVLAKIWYNEQFF	TGCAGCGTTGTGCTAGCGAAAATTTGGTACAATGAGCAGTTCTTC
.	TRBV15	.	TRBJ2-3	CATSRLYTQYF	TGTGCCACCAGCAGATTATATACGCAGTATTTT
.	TRBV28	.	TRBJ2-1	CASSSHSPTNNEQFF	TGTGCCAGCAGTTCCCACTCGCCCACGAACAATGAGCAGTTCTTC